The 32 T cell receptor beta chains in this list originate from one sample, sequenced in a study of cytomegalovirus exposure and HLA in healthy donors. Primers included in the PCR were 60 Vbeta and 13 Jbeta primers. Profiled with immunoSEQ multiplex PCR; TCRdb holds only in-frame clones, not every one. The sample lists 120,000 or so clones, about 63% occurring once. Sequencing input: PBMCs. These receptors were obtained from a man aged 25 to 40 in good health and CMV-seropositive.

The J gene is TRBJ2-7, the V gene TRBV5-4; D is undetermined. The CDR3 has 14 amino acids. Trimming pared 2 bases from V and 2 bases from J, leaving 11 bases between. CDR1 is SGHNT and CDR2 is YYREEE in the germline V gene (reference sequence). The CDR3 here is CASSFYESTYEQYF. The CDR3 DNA reads as TGTGCCAGCAGCTTCTACGAGTCGACCTACGAGCAGTACTTC. Drawing the rest from reference TRBV5-4 and TRBJ2-7, the complete variable domain is ETGVTQSPTHLIKTRGQQVTLRCSSQSGHNTVSWYQQALGQGPQFIFQYYREEENGRGNFPPRFSGLQFPNYSSELNVNALELDDSALYLCASSFYESTYEQYFGPGTRLTVT.

The chain is built from TRBV15 and TRBJ2-7, with 10 bases identical to TRBD1. The CDR3 consists of 14 residues. Trimming at V came to 2 bases and at J to 6 bases, leaving 4 bases not matched to a gene. Germline CDR1 reads LNHNV; CDR2 reads YYDKDF (reference sequence). The CDR3 is CATSRRTGGVEQYF. The CDR3 DNA follows: TGTGCCACCAGCAGACGGACAGGGGGGGTCGAGCAGTACTTC.

This clone appeared a few times. This sequence joins TRBV4-2 and TRBJ1-5; a weak D match, TRBD1 (6 bases). CDR1 is LGHNA, CDR2 YNFKEQ, per germline. The CDR3 extends over 18 amino acids. V was shortened by 0 bases and J by 0 bases, with 15 bases between the two germline ends. The chain's CDR3 is CASSQDWAGAYSNQPQHF. CDR3 in DNA: TGTGCCAGCAGCCAAGATTGGGCAGGGGCATATAGCAATCAGCCCCAGCATTTT.

This clone showed up just once. The chain links TRBV5-1 to TRBJ2-1; D is ambiguous. CDR3 size: 13 residues. Between the trimmed V and J ends, which lost 5 bases and 3 bases, there was a span of 9 bases. Germline CDR1 SGHRS, CDR2 YFSETQ. The CDR3: CASSTDGYNEQFF. CDR3 DNA sequence: TGCGCCAGCAGTACAGACGGCTACAATGAGCAGTTCTTC.

The chain has TRBV6-6 and TRBJ2-3, with D uncertain. The CDR3 loop spans 13 amino acids. CDR1 MNHNY and CDR2 SVGAGI come from the germline V gene (reference sequence). Between the trimmed V and J ends, which lost 4 bases and 8 bases, there was a span of 13 bases. The CDR3 spells CASSFARPGTQYF. DNA for the CDR3: TGTGCCAGCAGTTTTGCCCGCCCCGGTACGCAGTATTTT.

The J gene is TRBJ2-1, the V gene TRBV18; no firm D call. Germline CDR1 is KGHSH and CDR2 is LQKENI. The V end lost 3 bases, the J end lost 7 bases, and 13 bases lay between the germline ends. CDR3 size: 14 residues. CDR3 DNA sequence: TGTGCCAGCTCACCCGAAACCAGTTGGAATGAGCAGTTCTTC. Amino acid sequence: CASSPETSWNEQFF.

CDR3 region: CASSLWTDSSYEQYF. The CDR3 DNA reads TGTGCCAGCAGTCTTTGGACGGACTCCTCCTACGAGCAGTACTTC. The genes are TRBV28 and TRBJ2-7; TRBD2 is a possible D gene (5 bases). CDR3 length: 15 amino acids. V lost 5 bases and J 0 bases, leaving 14 bases between the germline ends. CDR1 MDHEN and CDR2 SYDVKM come from the germline V gene.

The chain has TRBV10-3 and TRBJ1-5; D is undetermined. The V gene's germline CDR1 is ENHRY and CDR2 SYGVKD. Between the trimmed V and J ends, which lost 3 bases and 1 base, there was a span of 13 bases. This CDR3 comprises 16 residues. The CDR3 DNA follows: TGTGCCATCAGTGACCCCGGAGGCCTGAGCAATCAGCCCCAGCATTTT. Its protein product is CAISDPGGLSNQPQHF.

This chain connects TRBV2 to TRBJ2-1; 8 positions match TRBD1. CDR3 length: 13 amino acids. Germline V gene data show CDR1 as SNHLY and CDR2 as FYNNEI. J was trimmed by 4 bases and V by 6 bases; bases with no gene match: 2. The CDR3 region is CASRRDRYNEQFF. The CDR3 DNA reads as TGTGCCAGCAGGCGGGACAGGTACAATGAGCAGTTCTTC. Combining the CDR3 with reference TRBV2 and TRBJ2-1 gives the whole variable domain EPEVTQTPSHQVTQMGQEVILRCVPISNHLYFYWYRQILGQKVEFLVSFYNNEISEKSEIFDDQFSVERPDGSNFTLKIRSTKLEDSAMYFCASRRDRYNEQFFGPGTRLTVL.

The gene calls are TRBV7-2 and TRBJ2-1; TRBD2 matches 10 bases. The V gene end was trimmed by 5 bases and the J gene end by 8 bases; junction bases not matched to a gene: 15. The CDR3 is made up of 17 amino acids. Germline V gene sequence: CDR1 SGHTA, CDR2 FQGNSA. CDR3 DNA sequence: TGTGCCAGCAGCATCCTCTTCACCGGGACTAGCGCCGATGAGCAGTTCTTC. It codes for CASSILFTGTSADEQFF.

This clone turned up a few times. This chain joins TRBV2 and TRBJ1-5; 8 positions agree with TRBD1. The CDR3 has 16 residues. CDR1 is SNHLY and CDR2 is FYNNEI in the germline V gene. The V gene end was trimmed by 0 bases and the J gene end by 9 bases; junction bases not matched to a gene: 10. As DNA, the CDR3 is TGTGCCAGCAGTGAAGCGCTGGGACAGGACCTAGGGCCCCAGCATTTT. Protein sequence: CASSEALGQDLGPQHF.

The rearrangement links TRBV11-2 to TRBJ2-1, with D possibly matching TRBD2 (5 bases). Per germline, CDR1 SGHAT and CDR2 FQNNGV. This CDR3 comprises 13 residues. The V end was cut by 5 bases, the J end by 4 bases, with 9 bases between. This CDR3 is CASSVGNYNEQFF. The CDR3 region has the DNA TGTGCCAGCAGCGTCGGGAATTACAATGAGCAGTTCTTC.

The chain recombines TRBV28 with TRBJ1-2, with D possibly matching TRBD1 (5 bases). Trimming shortened V by 5 bases and J by 1 base, and 14 bases separated the two germline ends. CDR3 length: 15 amino acids. The V gene's germline CDR1 is MDHEN and CDR2 SYDVKM. CDR3 residues: CASSLRGGDNYGYTF. CDR3 nucleotide sequence: TGTGCCAGCAGTCTCCGGGGGGGGGATAACTATGGCTACACCTTC.

This clone appeared a single time. The gene calls are TRBV5-1 and TRBJ2-5, with D unclear. The closer fit of TRBJ2-7 to the DNA end suggests the J call may be wrong. Germline V lookup: CDR1 SGHRS, CDR2 YFSETQ. The CDR3 is 14 residues long. CDR3 nucleotide sequence: TGCGCCAGCAGGGTTCAAGCATCAGACTACGAGCAGTACTTC. Its translation is CASRVQASDYEQYF.

The CDR3 region is CASSVQTGHTQYF. Here the CDR3 DNA reads TGTGCCAGCAGCGTTCAGACAGGGCACACGCAGTATTTT. The genes are TRBV9 and TRBJ2-3, with 7 bases matching TRBD1. Germline-derived CDR1 and CDR2 are SGDLS and YYNGEE. Germline trimming cut 2 bases from V and 9 bases from J; bases unmatched to any gene: 6. CDR3 length: 13 residues.

The J gene is TRBJ2-1, the V gene TRBV7-6, with D perhaps TRBD2 (5 bases). Germline CDR1 is SGHVS and CDR2 is FNYEAQ. V was cut by 5 bases and J by 8 bases, with 13 bases left in between. The length of the CDR3 is 13 residues. The CDR3, as DNA: TGTGCCAGCAGCCAAATAGGGCGGGATGAGCAGTTCTTC. It specifies CASSQIGRDEQFF.

The gene calls are TRBV27 and TRBJ1-1; D might be TRBD1 (5 bases). This CDR3 has 15 residues. The V end was cut by 6 bases, the J end by 3 bases, with 17 bases between. Germline CDR1 and CDR2: MNHEY and SMNVEV (reference sequence). CDR3: CASRTATYSHTEAFF. The CDR3 DNA reads TGTGCCAGCAGGACAGCTACATACAGTCACACTGAAGCTTTCTTT.

J is TRBJ2-5 and V is TRBV6-5; 8 bases line up with TRBD2. With the DNA end fitting TRBJ2-7 better, the J assignment may be wrong. This CDR3 has 15 amino acids. In germline, CDR1 is MNHEY, CDR2 SVGAGI. The DNA for the CDR3 is TGTGCCAGCAGTTACTCACTAGCGGACCCCTACGAGCAGTACTTC. This translates into CASSYSLADPYEQYF.

The V gene is TRBV7-6, the J gene TRBJ1-1; D perhaps matches TRBD1 (5 bases). The CDR3 totals 13 residues. Trimming shortened V by 5 bases and J by 0 bases, and 7 bases separated the two germline ends. Germline V lookup: CDR1 SGHVS, CDR2 FNYEAQ. This CDR3 reads CASSTGVNTEAFF. Written as DNA, the CDR3 is TGTGCCAGCAGCACGGGGGTGAACACTGAAGCTTTCTTT.

This rearrangement joins TRBV11-2 to TRBJ1-2; no firm D call. V was cut by 1 base and J by 5 bases, with 14 bases left in between. CDR1 is SGHAT, CDR2 FQNNGV, per germline. This CDR3 region has 15 residues. CDR3 in amino acids: CASSLVEAAVYGYTF. CDR3 nucleotides: TGTGCCAGCAGCTTAGTGGAGGCCGCCGTTTATGGCTACACCTTC.

V is TRBV21-1 and J is TRBJ2-1; the listed D gene, TRBD2, was not tested against the DNA. TRBV21-1 is annotated as a pseudogene. The CDR3 consists of 16 residues. The CDR3 bases are TGTGCCAGCAGCAAAGAGGCGCGGACTTCTTACAATGAGCAGTTCTTC. Translation: CASSKEARTSYNEQFF.

The rearrangement joins TRBV5-1 to TRBJ2-3; a weak D match, TRBD2 (6 bases). Looked up from germline, CDR1 is SGHRS and CDR2 is YFSETQ. The V gene lost 5 bases and the J gene lost 6 bases, with 16 bases spanning the gap. The CDR3 runs to 14 residues. DNA for the CDR3: TGCGCCAGCAGTTCGACGGCGGGGTCGGATACGCAGTATTTT. Its translation: CASSSTAGSDTQYF.

The CDR3 nucleotides are TGTGCCAGTAGTAGAACCGGGTCCCCGGCGGAAAAACTGTTTTTT. The encoded protein is CASSRTGSPAEKLFF. The chain employs TRBV19 and TRBJ1-4; no definite D call. The V end lost 4 bases, the J end lost 8 bases, and 17 bases lay between the germline ends. This CDR3 is 15 amino acids long. The V gene's germline CDR1 is LNHDA and CDR2 SQIVND (reference sequence). Variable domain in full (rest from reference TRBV19 and TRBJ1-4): DGGITQSPKYLFRKEGQNVTLSCEQNLNHDAMYWYRQDPGQGLRLIYYSQIVNDFQKGDIAEGYSVSREKKESFPLTVTSAQKNPTAFYLCASSRTGSPAEKLFFGSGTQLSVL.

CDR3: CASSPLGHPQETQYF. In DNA, the CDR3 is TGTGCCAGCAGCCCCCTTGGCCATCCACAAGAGACCCAGTACTTC. The chain uses TRBV7-6 and TRBJ2-5; D remains unclear. The germline V gene has CDR1 SGHVS and CDR2 FNYEAQ. This CDR3 is built from 15 residues. Trimming left V 5 bases short and J 2 bases short, with 15 bases between.

This clone was detected once. The J gene is TRBJ2-2, the V gene TRBV5-6; 15 bases fit TRBD2. The V gene end was trimmed by 6 bases and the J gene end by 2 bases; junction bases not matched to a gene: 8. This CDR3 comprises 18 residues. Germline CDR1 and CDR2: SGHDT and YYEEEE. The CDR3 nucleotides are TGTGCCAGCAACCCCAAGGGACTAGCGGGAGGAAACACCGGGGAGCTGTTTTTT. Amino acids: CASNPKGLAGGNTGELFF.

The V and J genes are TRBV9 and TRBJ2-1; the D gene is possibly TRBD2 (5 bases). Germline lookup yields CDR1 SGDLS and CDR2 YYNGEE. The CDR3 has 16 amino acids. Trimming shortened V by 4 bases and J by 2 bases, and 16 bases separated the two germline ends. The CDR3 nucleotides read TGTGCCAGCAGCCCCTTCATAGCGAGACCCTACAATGAGCAGTTCTTC. Residues: CASSPFIARPYNEQFF. Based on the CDR3 plus reference TRBV9 and TRBJ2-1, the full variable domain is DSGVTQTPKHLITATGQRVTLRCSPRSGDLSVYWYQQSLDQGLQFLIQYYNGEERAKGNILERFSAQQFPDLHSELNLSSLELGDSALYFCASSPFIARPYNEQFFGPGTRLTVL.

The chain has TRBV5-1 and TRBJ2-7; 10 nucleotides agree with TRBD1. With V trimmed by 0 bases and J by 7 bases, 4 bases remained unmatched. Per germline, CDR1 SGHRS and CDR2 YFSETQ. The CDR3 runs 14 residues. The chain's CDR3 is CASSLGQGAVEQYF. Here the CDR3 DNA reads TGCGCCAGCAGCTTGGGACAGGGGGCAGTGGAGCAGTACTTC. The variable domain in full, completed from reference TRBV5-1 and TRBJ2-7, reads KAGVTQTPRYLIKTRGQQVTLSCSPISGHRSVSWYQQTPGQGLQFLFEYFSETQRNKGNFPGRFSGRQFSNSRSEMNVSTLELGDSALYLCASSLGQGAVEQYFGPGTRLTVT.

This chain joins TRBV7-3 and TRBJ2-1; 9 positions match TRBD2. Looked up from germline, CDR1 is SGHTA and CDR2 is FQGTGA. V shed 6 bases, J shed 8 bases, and the junction held 8 bases outside the gene matches. CDR3 size: 14 residues. In nucleotides, the CDR3 is TGTGCCAGCAGGAAGGCGGGAGGGCTAGATGAGCAGTTCTTC. It yields the protein CASRKAGGLDEQFF. The full variable domain, in which reference TRBV7-3 and TRBJ2-1 provide the parts outside the CDR3, is GAGVSQTPSNKVTEKGKYVELRCDPISGHTALYWYRQSLGQGPEFLIYFQGTGAADDSGLPNDRFFAVRPEGSVSTLKIQRTERGDSAVYLCASRKAGGLDEQFFGPGTRLTVL.

The chain combines TRBV7-3 with TRBJ2-3; the match to TRBD2 covers 12 bases. The CDR3 has 16 amino acids. Germline-derived CDR1 and CDR2 are SGHTA and FQGTGA. Losses at the gene ends were 5 bases for V and 0 bases for J; bases not matched to a gene: 3. This chain's CDR3 is CASSLGTSGSTDTQYF. CDR3 in DNA: TGTGCCAGCAGCCTGGGGACTAGCGGGAGCACAGATACGCAGTATTTT.

The CDR3 protein is CASSYGRDLGQETQYF. The CDR3 DNA reads as TGTGCCAGCAGTTACGGGCGGGACCTGGGGCAAGAGACCCAGTACTTC. The genes are TRBV6-5 and TRBJ2-5, with D perhaps TRBD2 (6 bases). Between the trimmed V and J ends, which lost 2 bases and 2 bases, there was a span of 15 bases. Germline V gives CDR1 MNHEY, CDR2 SVGAGI. The CDR3 totals 16 residues.

A word on this clone: The junction shows a germline mismatch at one end, possibly a read error. The chain employs TRBV29-1 and TRBJ2-1, with 12 positions matching TRBD2. Germline V gene data show CDR1 as SQVTM and CDR2 as ANQGSEA. The CDR3 sequence is 16 residues long. CDR3 residues: CSDETSGSLSYNKQFF. The CDR3 bases are TGCAGCGACGAGACTAGCGGGAGTTTATCCTACAATAAGCAGTTCTTC.

The genes are TRBV7-3 and TRBJ2-2, with 7 positions matching TRBD1. Germline trimming cut 4 bases from V and 1 base from J; bases unmatched to any gene: 9. Germline CDR1 SGHTA, CDR2 FQGTGA. The CDR3 length is 17 residues. In DNA, the CDR3 is TGTGCCAGCAGCTCAGGCTCTAGGACAGGGAACACCGGGGAGCTGTTTTTT. Its protein product is CASSSGSRTGNTGELFF.